Listed below are T cell receptor beta chains from one sample, sequenced in a study of control samples from healthy donors and cancer patients. Profiling relied on immunoSEQ multiplex PCR, and the TCRdb table lists in-frame clones only, not all of them. The sample lists some 130,000 clones; approximately 90% were seen once. The sample comprised blood. These receptors were taken from a woman in her thirties in good health. Both conserved end residues are part of each CDR3. A D gene is named only where the DNA matches it firmly. Expanded clones are given a class, and other clones once, few, many or no size at all.

-	TRBV5-1	TRBD1	TRBJ1-2	TGCGCCAGCAGCCTGGGACAGGGAGAGGATGGCTACACCTTC	CASSLGQGEDGYTF
-	TRBV4-1	TRBD1	TRBJ1-5	TGCGCCAGCAGCGTACAGGGGGCAAGTCAGCCCCAGCATTTT	CASSVQGASQPQHF
few	TRBV28	-	TRBJ1-2	TGTGCCAGCAGTACCCCAGGGGAAGGCGCCTATGGCTACACCTTC	CASSTPGEGAYGYTF
-	TRBV18	TRBD1	TRBJ1-5	TGTGCCAGCTCACCAACAGGGGTGGATCAGCCCCAGCATTTT	CASSPTGVDQPQHF
-	TRBV7-9	-	TRBJ1-6	TGTGCCAGCAGCTTAAATAGTCCCGGTTCACCCCTCCACTTT	CASSLNSPGSPLHF
-	TRBV19	TRBD2	TRBJ2-1	TGTGCCAGTAGTATTTCCGGGCCTAGCGGCTACAATGAGCAGTTCTTC	CASSISGPSGYNEQFF
few	TRBV5-4	-	TRBJ1-1	TGTGCCAGCAGCTTGAACCCGGACTGGAACACTGAAGCTTTCTTT	CASSLNPDWNTEAFF
-	TRBV9	-	TRBJ1-6	TGTGCCAGCAGAGCCGTTAATTCACCCCTCCACTTT	CASRAVNSPLHF
-	TRBV3-1/TRBV3-2	-	TRBJ1-2	TGTGCCAGCAGCTCCCGAGACCCCGGGCTTGGCAGTGGCTACACCTTC	CASSSRDPGLGSGYTF
-	TRBV18	TRBD2	TRBJ2-7	TGTGCCAGCTCACCCGAGATTGGACCCGGAAGGACTAGCGGGAGATACGAGCAGTACTTC	CASSPEIGPGRTSGRYEQYF
-	TRBV30	-	TRBJ1-1	TGTGCCTGGATCTCCGTACAGACGAACACTGAAGCTTTCTTT	CAWISVQTNTEAFF
-	TRBV18	-	TRBJ1-3	TGTGCCAGCTCACCACGTTGGGGAGACGAAAACACCATATATTTT	CASSPRWGDENTIYF
-	TRBV15	-	TRBJ2-7	TGTGCCACCAGCAGAGTTTTGGGTGGTCGTGGGGAAGGGAGCTCCTACGAGCAGTACTTC	CATSRVLGGRGEGSSYEQYF
-	TRBV11-3	TRBD2	TRBJ2-1	TGTGCCAGCAGTTGGGGGGGGAACTCCTACAATGAGCAGTTCTTC	CASSWGGNSYNEQFF
-	TRBV12-5	-	TRBJ2-5	TGTGCTAGTGCCCAGGACAGAATAATGGAGACCCAGTACTTC	CASAQDRIMETQYF
-	TRBV9	TRBD2	TRBJ2-3	TGTGCCAGCAGCGTAGGTAATGGAGCGGGAGCAGATACGCAGTATTTT	CASSVGNGAGADTQYF
-	TRBV6-1	-	TRBJ1-4	TGTGCCAGCAGTGATTGGCAGGGCTGGAAACTGTTTTTT	CASSDWQGWKLFF
-	TRBV29-1	-	TRBJ2-2	TGCAGCGTTCGACCTCTCGCGAACACCGGGGAGCTGTTTTTT	CSVRPLANTGELFF
-	TRBV4-1	-	TRBJ1-1	TGCGCCAGCAGCCCGAGCAAAAACACTGAAGCTTTCTTT	CASSPSKNTEAFF
-	TRBV5-1	-	TRBJ2-5	TGCGCCAGCAGCTTAACTTCGGCGGGCCAAGAGACCCAGTACTTC	CASSLTSAGQETQYF
-	TRBV19	-	TRBJ1-5	TGTGCCAGTAGGGGAGGCAATCAGCCCCAGCATTTT	CASRGGNQPQHF
-	TRBV18	-	TRBJ1-5	TGTGCCAGCTCACCACTTCCACAGGGAGAGGGAGGGAGTCAGCCCCAGCATTTT	CASSPLPQGEGGSQPQHF
-	TRBV6-5	-	TRBJ2-3	TGTGCCAGCAGTTTAGGGGAAAGGTGGACAGATACGCAGTATTTT	CASSLGERWTDTQYF
-	TRBV28	-	TRBJ1-4	TGTGCCAGCAGTTTTCGGCCAGGGAATGAAAAACTGTTTTTT	CASSFRPGNEKLFF
-	TRBV2	-	TRBJ2-2	TGTGCCAGCACTCCAACAGGAACCCCGAACACCGGGGAGCTGTTTTTT	CASTPTGTPNTGELFF
-	TRBV15	TRBD2	TRBJ2-3	TGTGCCACCAGCAGAGATGCGACTAGCGGGACATTCACAGATACGCAGTATTTT	CATSRDATSGTFTDTQYF
-	TRBV6-1	-	TRBJ1-6	TGTGCCAGCAGTGAAGATGCCCACTCCTATAATTCACCCCTCCACTTT	CASSEDAHSYNSPLHF
few	TRBV7-9	TRBD1	TRBJ1-3	TGTGCCAGCAGCACCGGACAGGGTTCCTCTGGAAACACCATATATTTT	CASSTGQGSSGNTIYF
-	TRBV20-1	-	TRBJ2-3	TGCAGTGCTAGTGGACGTCAGCAGTCACCCACAGATACGCAGTATTTT	CSASGRQQSPTDTQYF
-	TRBV27	TRBD1	TRBJ2-3	TGTGCCAGCAGTTCGGACAGGGCCACAGATACGCAGTATTTT	CASSSDRATDTQYF
-	TRBV24-1	-	TRBJ2-1	TGTGCCACCGCGGGGAGATACAATGAGCAGTTCTTC	CATAGRYNEQFF
once	TRBV11-2	-	TRBJ2-7	TGTGCCAGCAGCCTTCTAACCGGGGGCCACGAGCAGTACTTC	CASSLLTGGHEQYF
few	TRBV4-2	TRBD2	TRBJ2-2	TGTGCCAGCAGCCAAGGCGGGGGGCAAAGCGGGGAGCTGTTTTTT	CASSQGGGQSGELFF
-	TRBV9	-	TRBJ2-3	TGTGCCAGCAGCGTAGATGCAGATACGCAGTATTTT	CASSVDADTQYF
-	TRBV5-1	-	TRBJ2-7	TGCGCCAGCAGCTACGAAGGCGGGTGGAACTACGAGCAGTACTTC	CASSYEGGWNYEQYF
-	TRBV5-4	-	TRBJ2-3	TGTGCCAGCAGCTTGGGGGGGGCAGGGTCCTACACAGATACGCAGTATTTT	CASSLGGAGSYTDTQYF
-	TRBV5-6	TRBD1	TRBJ1-1	TGTGCCAGCAGCGCGCGACAGGGGGCTCCCACTGAAGCTTTCTTT	CASSARQGAPTEAFF
-	TRBV10-3	TRBD2	TRBJ2-2	TGTGCCACCCTAGCGGGAGCAGTCGGGGAGCTGTTTTTT	CATLAGAVGELFF
-	TRBV28	TRBD2	TRBJ2-3	TGTGCCAGCAGTTTTCCAGCGGGGGGCACAGATACGCAGTATTTT	CASSFPAGGTDTQYF
-	TRBV6-4	-	TRBJ1-5	TGTGCCAGCAGGTATCCGGGACGTACTAAAGGGAGCAATCAGCCCCAGCATTTT	CASRYPGRTKGSNQPQHF
few	TRBV2	TRBD2	TRBJ2-7	TGTGCCAGCAGTGAAAAACTAGCGGCATACGAGCAGTACTTC	CASSEKLAAYEQYF
-	TRBV6-1	-	TRBJ1-2	TGTGCCAGCAGTGAAGTGAGAGGGAACTATGGCTACACCTTC	CASSEVRGNYGYTF
few	TRBV19	-	TRBJ1-1	TGTGCCAGTAGTCTAGAATCCAGGGTAGGTACTGAAGCTTTCTTT	CASSLESRVGTEAFF
-	TRBV27	-	TRBJ2-7	TGTGCCAGCAGCCCCTCTGGCCACGAGCAGTACTTC	CASSPSGHEQYF
-	TRBV5-4	-	TRBJ1-6	TGTGCCAGCAGCCTTGACGGGAGCTCCTATAATTCACCCCTCCACTTT	CASSLDGSSYNSPLHF
once	TRBV19	-	TRBJ1-2	TGTGCCAGTAGTGGACAAAACTATGGCTACACCTTC	CASSGQNYGYTF
-	TRBV6-1	-	TRBJ2-2	TGTGCCAGCAGTGAATGGGGGCTAGCTGGGTACACCGGGGAGCTGTTTTTT	CASSEWGLAGYTGELFF
-	TRBV5-4	TRBD1	TRBJ2-1	TGTGCCAGCAGCTTGGGAACAGGGGCCTACAATGAGCAGTTCTTC	CASSLGTGAYNEQFF
-	TRBV15	-	TRBJ2-3	TGTGCCACCAGCAGAGGCCAGTCCACAGATACGCAGTATTTT	CATSRGQSTDTQYF
-	TRBV5-1	-	TRBJ2-7	TGCGCCAGCAGCTTAGGCAACGGCTACGAGCAGTACTTC	CASSLGNGYEQYF